The 26 T cell receptor beta chains reported below all come from one sample, sequenced in a study of control samples from healthy donors and cancer patients. Clones were sequenced by immunoSEQ multiplex PCR, and TCRdb holds only the in-frame ones, with some missing. Of around 96,000 clones listed, 85% to 95% are singletons. The sequenced sample was blood. The receptors come from a man between 18 and 29 years old in good health.

The chain recombines TRBV10-1 with TRBJ2-3; TRBD1 matches 7 bases. Germline values: CDR1 WNHNN, CDR2 SYGVQD (reference sequence). The ends lost 6 bases at V and 6 bases at J; junction bases unmatched: 3. The CDR3 loop spans 12 amino acids. The CDR3 nucleotides are TGCGCCAGCAGCTGGGGACAGGATACGCAGTATTTT. Amino acids: CASSWGQDTQYF.

This chain connects TRBV12-5 to TRBJ2-1; possibly TRBD2 for D (6 bases). Germline V lookup: CDR1 LGHNT, CDR2 FRNRAP. V lost 2 bases and J lost 2, with 16 bases in between. This CDR3 comprises 17 residues. The CDR3 nucleotides are TGTGCTAGTGGTTTGAAAGATTACGGCGGGGCCTACAATGAGCAGTTCTTC. It codes for CASGLKDYGGAYNEQFF.

The rearrangement uses TRBV9 and TRBJ2-1, with a weak D call TRBD2 (6 bases). V gave up 0 bases and J gave up 9 bases, with 16 bases separating them. This CDR3 comprises 15 residues. Germline V gene data show CDR1 as SGDLS and CDR2 as YYNGEE. Here the CDR3 DNA reads TGTGCCAGCAGCGTAGGAGGACTATTAAATACTGAGCAGTTCTTC. Its translation: CASSVGGLLNTEQFF.

The chain couples TRBV6-2 or TRBV6-3 to TRBJ2-7; TRBD1 aligns across 9 bases. The V segment lost 6 bases and the J segment 2 bases; nucleotides outside the gene matches: 8. The CDR3 loop spans 15 amino acids. Germline V gene data show CDR1 as MNHEY and CDR2 as SVGEGT. CDR3 residues: CASSPPRDRAYEQYF. Here the CDR3 DNA reads TGTGCCAGCAGCCCCCCCCGGGACAGGGCCTACGAGCAGTACTTC.

The rearrangement joins TRBV4-2 to TRBJ1-5; tentative D call: TRBD1 (6 bases). In germline, CDR1 is LGHNA, CDR2 YNFKEQ. V gave up 2 bases and J gave up 4 bases, with 15 bases separating them. The CDR3 extends over 16 amino acids. CDR3 DNA: TGTGCCAGCAGCCAAACGGCGGACAGCACGAATCAGCCCCAGCATTTT. Amino acid sequence: CASSQTADSTNQPQHF.

This chain joins TRBV13 and TRBJ2-3; TRBD2 aligns across 8 bases. V gave up 2 bases and J gave up 6 bases; unmatched junction bases: 13. CDR1 is PRHDT and CDR2 is FYEKMQ in the germline V gene (reference sequence). This CDR3 is built from 17 residues. The CDR3: CASSLNFGSGAWDTQYF. The CDR3 coding sequence is TGTGCCAGCAGCTTAAACTTCGGTAGCGGGGCCTGGGATACGCAGTATTTT.

This sequence joins TRBV7-6 and TRBJ1-1, with D possibly TRBD1 on 6 matching bases. The V gene lost 1 base and the J gene lost 1 base, with 16 bases spanning the gap. CDR1 is SGHVS, CDR2 FNYEAQ, per germline. The CDR3 consists of 17 residues. The CDR3 nucleotides are TGTGCCAGCAGCTTAGGGCCTTACGTACAGGGGAACACTGAAGCTTTCTTT. It encodes CASSLGPYVQGNTEAFF.

The J gene is TRBJ1-4, the V gene TRBV6-5; D not certain. CDR3 length equals 16 residues. Trimming shortened V by 0 bases and J by 0 bases, and 8 bases separated the two germline ends. Looked up from germline, CDR1 is MNHEY and CDR2 is SVGAGI. The CDR3 loop reads CASSYSIGTTNEKLFF. The DNA of the CDR3 is TGTGCCAGCAGTTACTCGATAGGGACAACTAATGAAAAACTGTTTTTT.

This clone is a singleton in its sample. The chain carries TRBV6-2 or TRBV6-3 and TRBJ1-6; D perhaps matches TRBD1 (6 bases). The V gene's germline CDR1 is MNHEY and CDR2 SVGEGT. CDR3 length: 14 residues. V lost 6 bases and J lost 13, with 19 bases in between. CDR3 in amino acids: CASSPWGPDQPLHF. The CDR3 DNA reads as TGTGCCAGCAGCCCCTGGGGGCCCGACCAGCCCCTCCACTTT.

The chain uses TRBV24-1 and TRBJ2-7; D is ambiguous. CDR1 is KGHDR, CDR2 SFDVKD, per germline. Deletions cut 4 bases from V and 4 bases from J, with 7 bases between. The CDR3 has 12 residues. CDR3 sequence (DNA): TGTGCCACCAGTGACCTCAGATACGAGCAGTACTTC. Protein sequence: CATSDLRYEQYF.

The chain is built from TRBV5-1 and TRBJ2-7; perhaps TRBD2 as D (6 bases). Germline-derived CDR1 and CDR2 are SGHRS and YFSETQ. Between the trimmed V and J ends, which lost 2 bases and 3 bases, there was a span of 9 bases. This CDR3 region has 13 residues. The CDR3 region has the DNA TGCGCCAGCAGCTTAGGGGACTTCTACGAGCAGTACTTC. Translated: CASSLGDFYEQYF. The whole variable domain, filled in from reference TRBV5-1 and TRBJ2-7, reads KAGVTQTPRYLIKTRGQQVTLSCSPISGHRSVSWYQQTPGQGLQFLFEYFSETQRNKGNFPGRFSGRQFSNSRSEMNVSTLELGDSALYLCASSLGDFYEQYFGPGTRLTVT.

The CDR3 nucleotides read TGTGCCAGCAGTTACACTAGCGGGAGAAGTCTGGACAATGAGCAGTTCTTC. Encoded protein: CASSYTSGRSLDNEQFF. V gene TRBV6-2 or TRBV6-3 combines with J gene TRBJ2-1; TRBD2 agrees at 11 bases. With V trimmed by 2 bases and J by 5 bases, 8 bases remained unmatched. Germline loops: CDR1 MNHEY, CDR2 SVGEGT. This CDR3 spans 17 amino acids.

This chain links TRBV7-3 with TRBJ2-2; the D gene is possibly TRBD2 (5 bases). Trimming took 1 base from V and 1 from J, leaving 7 bases between them. This CDR3 is 15 amino acids long. Germline V gene lookup returns CDR1 SGHTA and CDR2 FQGTGA. As DNA, the CDR3 is TGTGCCAGCAGCTTAATGAGCGGGAACACCGGGGAGCTGTTTTTT. Amino acids: CASSLMSGNTGELFF.

This chain's CDR3 is CASSFAGPTTYNSPLHF. CDR3 in DNA: TGTGCCAGCAGTTTCGCAGGACCCACGACCTATAATTCACCCCTCCACTTT. V usage is TRBV27 and J usage is TRBJ1-6; D gene unclear. The CDR3 is 17 amino acids. Germline-derived CDR1 and CDR2 are MNHEY and SMNVEV (reference sequence). Trimming shortened V by 3 bases and J by 2 bases, and 14 bases separated the two germline ends.

The chain couples TRBV10-3 to TRBJ2-2; 9 bases are shared with TRBD1. This CDR3 contains 15 residues. V shed 0 bases and J 7 bases; nucleotides not matched to a gene: 3. CDR1 is ENHRY and CDR2 is SYGVKD in the germline V gene. CDR3 nucleotide sequence: TGTGCCATCAGTGAGTCGGGACAGGGAGGCGGGGAGCTGTTTTTT. Translation: CAISESGQGGGELFF.

As concerns this clone: This same CDR3 is encoded by further DNA sequences in the sample. The rearrangement joins TRBV27 to TRBJ1-1, with unresolved D. This CDR3 is built from 13 residues. V lost 0 bases and J lost 1, with 3 bases in between. Germline CDR1 and CDR2: MNHEY and SMNVEV (reference sequence). In DNA, the CDR3 is TGTGCCAGCAGTTTATCCCCGAACACTGAAGCTTTCTTT. As protein: CASSLSPNTEAFF.

This chain connects TRBV5-1 to TRBJ1-1; D gene uncertain. The CDR3 is 18 residues long. Per germline, CDR1 SGHRS and CDR2 YFSETQ. The V and J ends lost 4 bases and 0 bases respectively, with 22 bases between them. CDR3 amino acids: CASSILPGPGHLNTEAFF. The CDR3 region has the DNA TGCGCCAGCAGCATCCTCCCTGGGCCAGGCCATTTGAACACTGAAGCTTTCTTT.

This chain links TRBV6-5 with TRBJ2-3, with 9 bases aligning to TRBD1. CDR3 length: 15 amino acids. Losses at the gene ends were 0 bases for V and 6 bases for J; bases not matched to a gene: 4. From germline, CDR1 is MNHEY and CDR2 SVGAGI. CDR3 residues: CASSYSTGGSDTQYF. CDR3 nucleotide sequence: TGTGCCAGCAGTTACTCGACAGGGGGGTCGGATACGCAGTATTTT.

The V and J genes are TRBV5-1 and TRBJ2-3, with a tentative D call TRBD2 (5 bases). Per germline, CDR1 SGHRS and CDR2 YFSETQ. V was shortened by 0 bases and J by 0 bases, with 11 bases between the two germline ends. This CDR3 has 16 amino acids. The CDR3 loop reads CASSLGTHTSTDTQYF. The CDR3 coding sequence is TGCGCCAGCAGCTTGGGGACTCACACAAGCACAGATACGCAGTATTTT.

The chain uses TRBV3-1 (or the pseudogene TRBV3-2) and TRBJ1-3, with D possibly TRBD1 on 5 matching bases. Germline assignment: CDR1 LGHDT and CDR2 YNNKEL (reference sequence). Between the trimmed V and J ends, which lost 2 bases and 0 bases, there was a span of 8 bases. The CDR3 is made up of 15 amino acids. The CDR3: CASSQRGHSGNTIYF. The CDR3 DNA reads TGTGCCAGCAGCCAAAGGGGCCACTCTGGAAACACCATATATTTT.

V is TRBV5-1 and J is TRBJ1-1; D might be TRBD1 (5 bases). The length of the CDR3 is 14 residues. Deletions cut 3 bases from V and 5 bases from J, with 14 bases between. Germline values: CDR1 SGHRS, CDR2 YFSETQ. In DNA form, the CDR3 reads TGCGCCAGCAGCTGGACTACAGGAATAACTGAAGCTTTCTTT. Translated, it gives CASSWTTGITEAFF. Drawing the rest from reference TRBV5-1 and TRBJ1-1, the complete variable domain is KAGVTQTPRYLIKTRGQQVTLSCSPISGHRSVSWYQQTPGQGLQFLFEYFSETQRNKGNFPGRFSGRQFSNSRSEMNVSTLELGDSALYLCASSWTTGITEAFFGQGTRLTVV.

The rearrangement uses TRBV2 and TRBJ2-3; 7 bases match TRBD2. The CDR3 extends over 15 amino acids. Trimming took 6 bases from V and 6 from J; bases not matched to a gene: 12. The V gene's germline CDR1 is SNHLY and CDR2 FYNNEI. The CDR3 protein is CASRRDYLAGDTQYF. The CDR3 coding sequence is TGTGCCAGCAGGAGGGACTACCTGGCGGGGGATACGCAGTATTTT.

The chain recombines TRBV6-6 with TRBJ1-1; D is unresolved. Per germline, CDR1 MNHNY and CDR2 SVGAGI (reference sequence). V lost 0 bases and J lost 3, with 11 bases in between. CDR3 length: 15 residues. This CDR3 is CASSYSNRWDTEAFF. CDR3 nucleotide sequence: TGTGCCAGCAGTTACTCCAACCGTTGGGACACTGAAGCTTTCTTT.

J is TRBJ2-1 and V is TRBV19, with unresolved D. The V gene lost 6 bases and the J gene lost 4 bases, with 4 bases spanning the gap. The CDR3 is 11 residues long. Germline CDR1 reads LNHDA; CDR2 reads SQIVND (reference sequence). CDR3 in amino acids: CASREYNEQFF. The DNA of the CDR3 is TGTGCCAGTAGGGAGTACAATGAGCAGTTCTTC.

The chain links TRBV18 to TRBJ2-7; D remains ambiguous. The CDR3 contains 14 residues. Germline CDR1 KGHSH, CDR2 LQKENI. V lost 0 bases and J lost 1, with 7 bases in between. The CDR3, as DNA: TGTGCCAGCTCACCACCTAGCATTTCCTACGAGCAGTACTTC. Encoded protein: CASSPPSISYEQYF. Filled out from reference TRBV18 and TRBJ2-7, the complete variable domain reads NAGVMQNPRHLVRRRGQEARLRCSPMKGHSHVYWYRQLPEEGLKFMVYLQKENIIDESGMPKERFSAEFPKEGPSILRIQQVVRGDSAAYFCASSPPSISYEQYFGPGTRLTVT.

This chain joins TRBV9 and TRBJ2-1, with D possibly matching TRBD2 (6 bases). This CDR3 region has 15 residues. Trimming left V 5 bases short and J 2 bases short, with 14 bases between. Looked up from germline, CDR1 is SGDLS and CDR2 is YYNGEE. CDR3 in DNA: TGTGCCAGCAGTGAATTGGGGGGACCCTACAATGAGCAGTTCTTC. This codes for CASSELGGPYNEQFF. Variable domain in full (rest from reference TRBV9 and TRBJ2-1): DSGVTQTPKHLITATGQRVTLRCSPRSGDLSVYWYQQSLDQGLQFLIQYYNGEERAKGNILERFSAQQFPDLHSELNLSSLELGDSALYFCASSELGGPYNEQFFGPGTRLTVL.